The 5 T cell receptor beta chains below were found in one sample sequenced in a study of CD8 T cells in ankylosing spondylitis. TCRdb reprocessed the 5' RACE reads with MiXCR, giving one entry per CDR3 protein. The data show 250,000 to 400,000 distinct CDR3 sequences, under 14% seen once. Sequencing used blood, either unsorted or a sorted T cell fraction (not recorded which). The receptors were sampled from a female donor with ankylosing spondylitis or in good health (not recorded which).

The chain links TRBV28 to TRBJ2-7, with unresolved D. The CDR3 is made up of 12 amino acids. The germline gives CDR1 MDHEN, CDR2 SYDVKM. Trimming pared 5 bases from V and 5 bases from J, leaving 10 bases between. The CDR3 is CASSTSPDEQYF. Here the CDR3 DNA reads TGTGCCAGCAGTACCTCACCGGACGAGCAGTACTTC.

This clonotype occurred many times. The chain carries TRBV12-3 or TRBV12-4 and TRBJ2-7, with D uncertain. V dropped 3 bases and J dropped 2 bases, with 14 bases sitting between them. The CDR3 is 15 residues long. As DNA, the CDR3 is TGTGCCAGCAGTTTCAGCCCCCAAAACGCCTACGAGCAGTACTTC. The encoded protein is CASSFSPQNAYEQYF.

In its sample, this clonotype was seen many times. The chain joins TRBV5-1 to TRBJ2-3; 8 bases are shared with TRBD2. CDR3 size: 14 residues. Germline V gene data show CDR1 as SGHRS and CDR2 as YFSETQ. J was trimmed by 8 bases and V by 0 bases; bases with no gene match: 5. The chain's CDR3 is CASSLAEAGGTQYF. In DNA form, the CDR3 reads TGCGCCAGCAGCTTGGCAGAGGCGGGGGGTACGCAGTATTTT.

This chain connects TRBV29-1 to TRBJ2-2; 11 bases are shared with TRBD1. Losses at the gene ends were 4 bases for V and 6 bases for J; bases not matched to a gene: 7. This CDR3 is built from 15 residues. CDR1 and CDR2 (germline): SQVTM, ANQGSEA. The DNA of the CDR3 is TGCAGCGTTGCCGGACAGGGGGCCGCGCCCGGGGAGCTGTTTTTT. Translated: CSVAGQGAAPGELFF.

Many counts were recorded for this clonotype. The rearrangement joins TRBV7-8 to TRBJ1-5; a weak D match, TRBD1 (5 bases). Deletions cut 5 bases from V and 10 bases from J, with 18 bases between. The CDR3 spans 14 residues. Germline-derived CDR1 and CDR2 are SGHVS and FQNEAQ. The CDR3 protein is CASSQRSREGPQHF. The CDR3 coding sequence is TGTGCCAGCAGCCAGCGGAGCAGGGAAGGACCCCAGCATTTT.